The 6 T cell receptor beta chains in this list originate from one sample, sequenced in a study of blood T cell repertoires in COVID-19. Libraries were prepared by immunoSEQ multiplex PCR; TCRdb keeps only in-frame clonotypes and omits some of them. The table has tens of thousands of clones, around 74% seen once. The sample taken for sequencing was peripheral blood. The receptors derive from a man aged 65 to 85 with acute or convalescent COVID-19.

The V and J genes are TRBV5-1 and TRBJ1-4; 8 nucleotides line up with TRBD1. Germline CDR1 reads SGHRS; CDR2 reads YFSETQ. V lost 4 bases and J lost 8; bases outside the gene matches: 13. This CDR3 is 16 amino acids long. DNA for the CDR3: TGCGCCAGCAGCATAGACCCAGGGGGCTTGGGGGAAAAACTGTTTTTT. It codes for CASSIDPGGLGEKLFF.

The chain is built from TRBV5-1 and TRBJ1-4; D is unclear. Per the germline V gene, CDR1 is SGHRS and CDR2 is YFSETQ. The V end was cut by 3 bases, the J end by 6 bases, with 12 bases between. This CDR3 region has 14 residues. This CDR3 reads CASSSGPSDEKLFF. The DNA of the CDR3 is TGCGCCAGCAGCTCTGGTCCCTCAGATGAAAAACTGTTTTTT.

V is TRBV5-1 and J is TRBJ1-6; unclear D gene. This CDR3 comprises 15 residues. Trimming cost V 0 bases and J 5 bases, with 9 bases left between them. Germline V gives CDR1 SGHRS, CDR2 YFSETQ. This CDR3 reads CASSLAAADNSPLHF. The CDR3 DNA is TGCGCCAGCAGCTTGGCGGCGGCTGATAATTCACCCCTCCACTTT.

The CDR3 here is CASSPGLWRETQYF. In DNA form, the CDR3 reads TGTGCCAGTAGCCCAGGGTTGTGGCGGGAGACCCAGTACTTC. The rearrangement joins TRBV19 to TRBJ2-5; possibly TRBD1 for D (5 bases). Germline V gene sequence: CDR1 LNHDA, CDR2 SQIVND (reference sequence). The CDR3 runs 14 residues. V shed 6 bases and J shed 5 bases, with 16 bases lying between them.

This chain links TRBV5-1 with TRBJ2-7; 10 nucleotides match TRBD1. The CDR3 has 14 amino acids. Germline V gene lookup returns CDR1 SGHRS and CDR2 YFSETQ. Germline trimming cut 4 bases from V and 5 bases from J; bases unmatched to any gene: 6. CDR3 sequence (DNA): TGCGCCAGCAGCACCGCCGGACAGGGGGACGAGCAGTACTTC. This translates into CASSTAGQGDEQYF.

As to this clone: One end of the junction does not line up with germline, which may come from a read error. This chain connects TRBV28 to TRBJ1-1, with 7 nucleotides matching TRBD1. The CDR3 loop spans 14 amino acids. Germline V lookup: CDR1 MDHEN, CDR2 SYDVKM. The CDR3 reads CASNLGGASTEAFF. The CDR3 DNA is TGTGCCAGCAATTTAGGGGGCGCGAGCACTGAAGCTTTCTTT.